A selection of T cell receptor beta chains follows, all from one sample in a study of naive and memory T cell subsets. TCRdb itself ran the UMI-ligation and nested PCR reads through MiXCR, one entry per CDR3 protein. The sample consists of approximately 150,000 distinct CDR3 sequences, under 25% of them appearing once. Specimen: naive CD8+ T cells from blood. The receptors shown here come from a human donor in good health. Each CDR3 is given with its conserved first and last residue. The D gene is left open where the match is weak. Clone size, where shown, is once, few, many, or a class for clones that have expanded.

v_call	d_call	j_call	clone_size	cdr3_nt	cdr3_aa
TRBV6-5	.	TRBJ2-3	.	TGTGCCAGCAGTTACTCTATCCTTGGGACTCAAAGTGCGGATACGCAGTATTTT	CASSYSILGTQSADTQYF
TRBV5-1	TRBD1	TRBJ1-1	few	TGCGCCAGCAGCGTGACAGGGGATGAAGCTTTCTTT	CASSVTGDEAFF
TRBV12-3/TRBV12-4	TRBD2	TRBJ2-3	few	TGTGCCAGCAGTCCGGGACTAGCGGGAGGGCCTTGGGTAGATACGCAGTATTTT	CASSPGLAGGPWVDTQYF
TRBV6-2/TRBV6-3	.	TRBJ2-7	few	TGTGCCAGCAGTTACGGGAACTACGAGCAGTACTTC	CASSYGNYEQYF
TRBV27	.	TRBJ1-5	.	TGTGCCAGCAGTTTATCTGCACAGGGAGGTCTTCAGCCCCAGCATTTT	CASSLSAQGGLQPQHF
TRBV6-5	.	TRBJ1-2	.	TGTGCCAGCAGTTACTCGATACTAGGTTTCTCGGAAAATGGCTACACCTTC	CASSYSILGFSENGYTF
TRBV27	.	TRBJ2-3	few	TGTGCCAGCAAGCGCACAGATACGCAGTATTTT	CASKRTDTQYF
TRBV19	TRBD1	TRBJ1-1	many	TGTGCCAGTAGGTCCCCCGCAGGGGGCACTGAAGCTTTCTTT	CASRSPAGGTEAFF
TRBV5-1	TRBD2	TRBJ2-3	.	TGCGCCAGCAGCTTGTACGTAGCGGGAGCGGGAGATACGCAGTATTTT	CASSLYVAGAGDTQYF
TRBV25-1	.	TRBJ2-7	few	TGTGCCACCCTAGGGCTGGGGCGGGGTTCCTACGAGCAGTACTTC	CATLGLGRGSYEQYF